The 26 T cell receptor beta chains below were found in one sample sequenced in a study of T-cell reconstitution after alpha-beta-depleted transplantation in children. For TCRbeta, the library was prepared with unique molecular identifiers. TCRdb passed the PCR reads through MiXCR, listing each CDR3 protein once. The sample has hundreds of thousands of distinct CDR3 sequences; less than 15% are singletons. Sequenced here: PBMCs, sampled from the stem cell graft. The receptors come from a human donor who donated a stem cell graft to a child with Fanconi anemia.

This clonotype was recorded a few times. The V call is TRBV20-1, the J call TRBJ2-1; 10 bases map to TRBD1. There are 14 residues in the CDR3. J lost 6 bases, V lost 2 bases, and 4 bases had no gene match. The germline V gene encodes CDR1 DFQATT and CDR2 SNEGSKA (reference sequence). The CDR3 sequence is CSARWGQGTNEQFF. CDR3 coding DNA: TGCAGTGCTAGATGGGGACAGGGGACCAATGAGCAGTTCTTC.

The chain uses TRBV4-2 and TRBJ2-3; no clear D gene. This CDR3 has 18 residues. Trimming cost V 1 base and J 0 bases, with 17 bases left between them. Germline assignment: CDR1 LGHNA and CDR2 YNFKEQ. DNA for the CDR3: TGTGCCAGCAGCCAAGGGGAAAGGGTTCTAGTGAGCACAGATACGCAGTATTTT. The encoded protein is CASSQGERVLVSTDTQYF.

This clonotype was detected a few times. The J gene is TRBJ1-6, the V gene TRBV6-5, with D possibly being TRBD1 (5 bases). This CDR3 region has 15 residues. In germline, CDR1 is MNHEY, CDR2 SVGAGI. Trimming shortened V by 2 bases and J by 7 bases, and 12 bases separated the two germline ends. The CDR3: CASSYGQGANSPLHF. CDR3 DNA: TGTGCCAGCAGTTACGGGCAGGGTGCGAATTCACCCCTCCACTTT.

This clonotype was seen ten or more times. This chain joins TRBV12-3 or TRBV12-4 and TRBJ1-1, with D hard to call. V was shortened by 2 bases and J by 4 bases, with 8 bases between the two germline ends. There are 13 residues in the CDR3. Here the CDR3 reads CASSLQAGTEAFF. CDR3 in DNA: TGTGCCAGCAGTTTACAAGCGGGCACTGAAGCTTTCTTT.

This clonotype has only a few counts. The chain recombines TRBV19 with TRBJ1-3; D is uncertain. V was clipped by 3 bases and J by 2 bases, with 14 bases between them. The CDR3 spans 16 residues. CDR1 and CDR2 from the germline V gene are LNHDA and SQIVND (reference sequence). The CDR3 coding sequence is TGTGCCAGTAGTATGTCTAACCGGGTGCCTGGAAACACCATATATTTT. The encoded protein is CASSMSNRVPGNTIYF.

This clonotype was observed a few times. The CDR3 is CASSGGDNQPQHF. The CDR3 DNA follows: TGTGCCAGTTCGGGAGGGGACAATCAGCCCCAGCATTTT. The chain couples TRBV19 to TRBJ1-5; possible D gene TRBD1, 5 bases. Trimming shortened V by 8 bases and J by 3 bases, and 11 bases separated the two germline ends. The CDR3 loop spans 13 amino acids. Germline CDR1 and CDR2: LNHDA and SQIVND (reference sequence). The variable domain in full, completed from reference TRBV19 and TRBJ1-5, reads DGGITQSPKYLFRKEGQNVTLSCEQNLNHDAMYWYRQDPGQGLRLIYYSQIVNDFQKGDIAEGYSVSREKKESFPLTVTSAQKNPTAFYLCASSGGDNQPQHFGDGTRLSIL.

The chain employs TRBV28 and TRBJ1-2; D is unresolved. Germline-derived CDR1 and CDR2 are MDHEN and SYDVKM. CDR3 length equals 13 residues. V lost 3 bases to trimming and J lost 1 base, with 6 bases between them. CDR3 in DNA: TGTGCCAGCAGTTTGGGCTTTAACTATGGCTACACCTTC. This codes for CASSLGFNYGYTF.

The V and J genes are TRBV20-1 and TRBJ1-2; maybe TRBD1 (5 bases). The germline V and J ends were trimmed by 0 bases and 6 bases, with 17 bases remaining between them. CDR1 is DFQATT, CDR2 SNEGSKA, per germline (reference sequence). This CDR3 spans 15 amino acids. The CDR3 nucleotides are TGCAGTGCTAGAGATCCAGGGACCGAGGGAGATGGCTACACCTTC. Translation gives CSARDPGTEGDGYTF.

This clonotype has only a few counts. The chain couples TRBV6-5 to TRBJ2-1; unclear D gene. The V end was cut by 4 bases, the J end by 7 bases, with 8 bases between. CDR3 length: 12 amino acids. Germline V gene data show CDR1 as MNHEY and CDR2 as SVGAGI. CDR3 coding DNA: TGTGCCAGCAGTTGGAGTGGGAATGAGCAGTTCTTC. Translated, it gives CASSWSGNEQFF.

This clonotype was counted between two and nine times. The chain uses TRBV2 and TRBJ1-1; D is ambiguous. The ends were cut back, 2 bases at V and 6 bases at J, with 7 bases in the middle. This CDR3 has 12 residues. Looked up from germline, CDR1 is SNHLY and CDR2 is FYNNEI. The CDR3 loop reads CASSERKAEAFF. The CDR3 DNA sequence: TGTGCCAGCAGTGAAAGAAAGGCTGAAGCTTTCTTT.

Only a few counts were recorded for this clonotype. This sequence joins TRBV29-1 and TRBJ1-1; no clear D gene. Germline CDR1 SQVTM, CDR2 ANQGSEA. The length of the CDR3 is 12 residues. Trimming took 4 bases from V and 11 from J, leaving 17 bases between them. Here the CDR3 DNA reads TGCAGCGTTGCGGCTGGCGGGTTTGGGGCTTTCTTT. Its translation is CSVAAGGFGAFF.

This clonotype was counted only a few times. The rearrangement joins TRBV28 to TRBJ2-3, with D possibly TRBD2 on 5 matching bases. Germline loops: CDR1 MDHEN, CDR2 SYDVKM. CDR3 length: 16 amino acids. The V end was cut by 3 bases, the J end by 2 bases, with 15 bases between. CDR3 protein: CASSFSERDSTDTQYF. DNA of the CDR3: TGTGCCAGCAGTTTTAGTGAGAGGGATTCCACAGATACGCAGTATTTT.

This clonotype came up many times. In nucleotides, the CDR3 is TGTGCCAGCAGCTTAGATCAGGCCAATAGGCCCACCGGGGAGCTGTTTTTT. Amino acid sequence: CASSLDQANRPTGELFF. V usage is TRBV11-2 and J usage is TRBJ2-2, with unresolved D. V was shortened by 0 bases and J by 4 bases, with 15 bases between the two germline ends. The CDR3 is 17 residues long. CDR1 SGHAT and CDR2 FQNNGV come from the germline V gene.

This clonotype was recorded many times. V is TRBV2 and J is TRBJ2-1, with D perhaps matching TRBD2 (5 bases). V lost 1 base, J lost 0 bases, and 7 bases lay in between. From germline, CDR1 is SNHLY and CDR2 FYNNEI. The CDR3 has 15 amino acids. The CDR3 loop is CASSEEDFSYNEQFF. For the CDR3, the DNA is TGTGCCAGCAGTGAAGAGGACTTCTCCTACAATGAGCAGTTCTTC. Combining the CDR3 with reference TRBV2 and TRBJ2-1 gives the whole variable domain EPEVTQTPSHQVTQMGQEVILRCVPISNHLYFYWYRQILGQKVEFLVSFYNNEISEKSEIFDDQFSVERPDGSNFTLKIRSTKLEDSAMYFCASSEEDFSYNEQFFGPGTRLTVL.

A few counts support this clonotype. This chain joins TRBV24-1 and TRBJ2-5, with TRBD1 matching over 7 bases. Germline CDR1 KGHDR, CDR2 SFDVKD. The CDR3 has 15 amino acids. V was clipped by 4 bases and J by 1 base; unmatched bases: 5. The DNA of the CDR3 is TGTGCCACCAGTGACCCCCACAGGGGCCAAGAGACCCAGTACTTC. It codes for CATSDPHRGQETQYF.

The J gene is TRBJ1-2, the V gene TRBV5-1; tentative D call: TRBD1 (6 bases). Trimming removed 0 bases from V and 4 bases from J, with 10 bases in between. Looked up from germline, CDR1 is SGHRS and CDR2 is YFSETQ. CDR3 length equals 14 residues. CDR3: CASSLEQGLYGYTF. CDR3 nucleotides: TGCGCCAGCAGCTTGGAACAGGGCCTCTATGGCTACACCTTC.

The chain couples TRBV4-3 to TRBJ2-1; D may correspond to TRBD1 or TRBD2 (5 bases each). V gave up 0 bases and J gave up 0 bases, with 12 bases separating them. In germline, CDR1 is LGHNA, CDR2 YSLEER. CDR3 size: 17 residues. The CDR3 loop is CASSQDPGRSSYNEQFF. CDR3 DNA sequence: TGCGCCAGCAGCCAAGATCCGGGACGAAGCTCCTACAATGAGCAGTTCTTC.

At least ten counts were recorded for this clonotype. The rearrangement links TRBV5-1 to TRBJ2-3; 7 bases are shared with TRBD2. Losses at the gene ends were 5 bases for V and 5 bases for J; bases not matched to a gene: 5. Per the germline V gene, CDR1 is SGHRS and CDR2 is YFSETQ. This CDR3 comprises 13 residues. CDR3 protein: CASRNWGGDTQYF. In DNA form, the CDR3 reads TGCGCCAGCAGAAACTGGGGGGGAGATACGCAGTATTTT.

V usage is TRBV5-1 and J usage is TRBJ2-3; the D is unclear. Trimming removed 0 bases at V and 6 bases at J, with 11 bases between. The CDR3 consists of 14 residues. Germline lookup yields CDR1 SGHRS and CDR2 YFSETQ. This chain's CDR3 is CASSLAASKDTQYF. CDR3 nucleotide sequence: TGCGCCAGCAGCTTGGCCGCTAGTAAGGATACGCAGTATTTT. The full variable domain, rest sourced from reference TRBV5-1 and TRBJ2-3, is KAGVTQTPRYLIKTRGQQVTLSCSPISGHRSVSWYQQTPGQGLQFLFEYFSETQRNKGNFPGRFSGRQFSNSRSEMNVSTLELGDSALYLCASSLAASKDTQYFGPGTRLTVL.

This clonotype was counted a few times. This chain uses TRBV20-1 with TRBJ1-5, with 9 bases fitting TRBD1. J gave up 5 bases and V 4 bases, and 15 bases lay outside the gene matches. From germline, CDR1 is DFQATT and CDR2 SNEGSKA (reference sequence). This CDR3 region has 17 residues. The DNA of the CDR3 is TGCAGTGCTACTCCGGGACAGGGTTTTTCCAGTCATCAGCCCCAGCATTTT. It encodes CSATPGQGFSSHQPQHF.

For this clonotype: One junction end disagrees with the germline gene, perhaps due to a read error. The rearrangement links TRBV12-3 or TRBV12-4 to TRBJ1-2; D gene uncertain. The CDR3 consists of 11 residues. The CDR3 sequence is CASGLKGGYTF. As DNA, the CDR3 is TGTGCCAGCGGTTTAAAGGGCGGCTACACCTTC.

Only a few counts were recorded for this clonotype. The chain uses TRBV5-1 and TRBJ2-7; unclear D gene. V lost 0 bases and J 7 bases, leaving 14 bases between the germline ends. Looked up from germline, CDR1 is SGHRS and CDR2 is YFSETQ. The CDR3 is made up of 14 amino acids. CDR3 sequence reads: CASSLAPGNREQYV. CDR3 nucleotide sequence: TGCGCCAGCAGCTTGGCCCCCGGAAACCGAGAGCAGTACGTC.

The V call is TRBV13, the J call TRBJ2-1; 8 positions agree with TRBD2. The trim removed 1 base at V and 6 bases at J, leaving 5 bases unmatched. The CDR3 consists of 15 residues. Looked up from germline, CDR1 is PRHDT and CDR2 is FYEKMQ (reference sequence). The CDR3 spells CASSLDGTRFNEQFF. CDR3 nucleotide sequence: TGTGCCAGCAGCTTAGATGGGACTAGATTCAATGAGCAGTTCTTC.

The V gene is TRBV10-2, the J gene TRBJ2-5; D gene ambiguous. Trimming took 2 bases from V and 9 from J, leaving 7 bases between them. This CDR3 is 11 amino acids long. Germline CDR1 is WSHSY and CDR2 is SAAADI. In DNA, the CDR3 is TGCGCCAGCAGTGAGGCCGGGCCCCAGTACTTC. It encodes CASSEAGPQYF.

There are a few counts of this clonotype. This chain uses TRBV5-6 with TRBJ1-1; D is unclear. Deletions cut 4 bases from V and 4 bases from J, with 14 bases between. CDR1 is SGHDT and CDR2 is YYEEEE in the germline V gene. The CDR3 runs to 14 residues. The CDR3 protein is CASSTTRRITEAFF. The CDR3 DNA follows: TGTGCCAGCAGCACCACCCGACGGATCACTGAAGCTTTCTTT.

The chain links TRBV5-1 to TRBJ1-1; TRBD1 aligns across 7 bases. There are 14 residues in the CDR3. Per germline, CDR1 SGHRS and CDR2 YFSETQ. After removal of 7 bases from V and 1 base from J, the junction contained 7 bases not matched to a gene. This chain's CDR3 is CASARTGGNTEAFF. Written as DNA, the CDR3 is TGCGCCAGCGCCAGGACAGGCGGGAACACTGAAGCTTTCTTT.